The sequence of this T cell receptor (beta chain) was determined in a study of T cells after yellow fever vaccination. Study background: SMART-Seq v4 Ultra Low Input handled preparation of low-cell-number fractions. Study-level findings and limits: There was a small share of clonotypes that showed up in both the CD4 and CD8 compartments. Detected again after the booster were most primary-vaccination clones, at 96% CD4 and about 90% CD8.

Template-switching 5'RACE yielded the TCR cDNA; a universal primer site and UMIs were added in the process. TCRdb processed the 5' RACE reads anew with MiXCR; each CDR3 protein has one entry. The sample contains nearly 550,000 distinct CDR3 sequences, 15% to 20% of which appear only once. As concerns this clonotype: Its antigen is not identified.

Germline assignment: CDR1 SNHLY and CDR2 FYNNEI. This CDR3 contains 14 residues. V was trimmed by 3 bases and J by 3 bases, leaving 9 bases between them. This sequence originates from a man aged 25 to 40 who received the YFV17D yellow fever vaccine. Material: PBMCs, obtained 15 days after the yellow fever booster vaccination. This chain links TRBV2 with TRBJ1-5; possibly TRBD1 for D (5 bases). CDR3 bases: TGTGCCAGCAGTGAGAGGGGCGTCAATCAGCCCCAGCATTTT. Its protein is CASSERGVNQPQHF.